These 28 T cell receptor beta chains share one sample of origin, sequenced in a study of blood T cell repertoires in COVID-19. Assay: immunoSEQ multiplex PCR; the TCRdb copy retains only in-frame clones and omits some. Of fewer than 500,000 clones in the sample, about 90% were seen once. Material: peripheral blood. These TCRs come from a man aged 18 to 29 with COVID-19, enrolled during active disease.

This chain connects TRBV11-2 to TRBJ2-7; no clear D. This CDR3 is built from 14 residues. Trimming pared 0 bases from V and 7 bases from J, leaving 13 bases between. Germline V gene data show CDR1 as SGHAT and CDR2 as FQNNGV. In DNA, the CDR3 is TGTGCCAGCAGCTTAGATGTGGGCTCTGTAGAGCAGTACTTC. Translation gives CASSLDVGSVEQYF.

The chain combines TRBV10-1 with TRBJ1-5; no firm D call. The CDR3 is 15 residues long. Germline V lookup: CDR1 WNHNN, CDR2 SYGVQD (reference sequence). V was cut by 8 bases and J by 5 bases, with 19 bases left in between. CDR3 protein: CASLPGRVRDQPQHF. CDR3 DNA sequence: TGCGCCAGCCTCCCCGGGAGGGTAAGGGATCAGCCCCAGCATTTT.

The rearrangement uses TRBV27 and TRBJ2-4; maybe TRBD2 (5 bases). CDR1 and CDR2 from the germline V gene are MNHEY and SMNVEV (reference sequence). Trimming pared 4 bases from V and 8 bases from J, leaving 12 bases between. This CDR3 region has 13 residues. CDR3 amino acids: CASSSAGGYIQYF. CDR3 in DNA: TGTGCCAGCAGTTCGGCAGGCGGGTACATTCAGTACTTC.

The rearrangement links TRBV7-8 to TRBJ1-5, with D possibly being TRBD1 (5 bases). The V gene's germline CDR1 is SGHVS and CDR2 FQNEAQ. CDR3 length: 16 amino acids. V lost 5 bases to trimming and J lost 4 bases, with 18 bases between them. The CDR3 bases are TGTGCCAGCAGCGCCGAGAGAAGGGGAAAGAATCAGCCCCAGCATTTT. Translated, it gives CASSAERRGKNQPQHF. Full variable domain (remainder filled in from reference TRBV7-8 and TRBJ1-5): GAGVSQSPRYKVAKRGQDVALRCDPISGHVSLFWYQQALGQGPEFLTYFQNEAQLDKSGLPSDRFFAERPEGSVSTLKIQRTQQEDSAVYLCASSAERRGKNQPQHFGDGTRLSIL.

This chain joins TRBV4-1 and TRBJ2-1; maybe TRBD1 (6 bases). The CDR3 is made up of 16 amino acids. The ends were cut back, 2 bases at V and 0 bases at J, with 11 bases in the middle. Germline V gives CDR1 MGHRA, CDR2 YSYEKL. In nucleotides, the CDR3 is TGCGCCAGCAGCCAAACAACAGGGAGCTCCTACAATGAGCAGTTCTTC. Translating it yields CASSQTTGSSYNEQFF.

V is TRBV7-3 and J is TRBJ2-2; no definite D call. Trimming cost V 2 bases and J 3 bases, with 7 bases left between them. The CDR3 length is 14 residues. Looked up from germline, CDR1 is SGHTA and CDR2 is FQGTGA. This CDR3 reads CASSLPGDTGELFF. In nucleotides, the CDR3 is TGTGCCAGCAGCTTACCGGGTGACACCGGGGAGCTGTTTTTT.

The sample holds one count of this clone. V usage is TRBV24-1 and J usage is TRBJ2-1; TRBD2 matches 7 bases. This CDR3 region has 13 residues. Germline V CDR1 and CDR2: KGHDR, SFDVKD. CDR3 coding DNA: TGTGCTACGGGGGGAAATTCCTACAATGAGCAGTTCTTC. Translated: CATGGNSYNEQFF.

A remark on this clone: In the same sample, other DNA sequences code for this CDR3. The rearrangement joins TRBV19 to TRBJ1-2; the D is unclear. V was cut by 5 bases and J by 2 bases, with 9 bases left in between. This CDR3 is built from 13 residues. The V gene's germline CDR1 is LNHDA and CDR2 SQIVND (reference sequence). The CDR3 loop reads CASSSTGNYGYTF. CDR3 in DNA: TGTGCCAGTAGTTCAACGGGAAACTATGGCTACACCTTC. Full variable domain (outside the CDR3, taken from reference TRBV19 and TRBJ1-2): DGGITQSPKYLFRKEGQNVTLSCEQNLNHDAMYWYRQDPGQGLRLIYYSQIVNDFQKGDIAEGYSVSREKKESFPLTVTSAQKNPTAFYLCASSSTGNYGYTFGSGTRLTVV.

This sequence joins TRBV25-1 and TRBJ2-5; 7 bases are a match to TRBD1. V was pared by 1 base and J by 5 bases, with 7 bases of the junction left unmatched. The CDR3 is made up of 15 amino acids. Germline V gives CDR1 MGHDK, CDR2 SYGVNS. This CDR3 is CASSESSGGSETQYF. In nucleotides, the CDR3 is TGTGCCAGCAGTGAATCGTCAGGGGGTTCGGAGACCCAGTACTTC.

The chain recombines TRBV5-1 with TRBJ2-2, with D uncertain. The CDR3 totals 12 residues. Trimming left V 4 bases short and J 5 bases short, with 6 bases between. Germline lookup yields CDR1 SGHRS and CDR2 YFSETQ. CDR3 in amino acids: CASSPQTGELFF. CDR3 coding DNA: TGCGCCAGCAGCCCCCAAACCGGGGAGCTGTTTTTT.

This chain connects TRBV7-8 to TRBJ1-2; perhaps TRBD1 as D (6 bases). V lost 1 base and J 2 bases, leaving 20 bases between the germline ends. Germline V gene sequence: CDR1 SGHVS, CDR2 FQNEAQ. This CDR3 spans 18 amino acids. CDR3 region: CASSLGGRGVEWNYGYTF. CDR3 nucleotides: TGTGCCAGCAGCTTAGGAGGCAGGGGAGTGGAGTGGAACTATGGCTACACCTTC.

This rearrangement joins TRBV5-4 to TRBJ2-1, with TRBD2 matching 8 bases. This CDR3 comprises 13 residues. Looked up from germline, CDR1 is SGHNT and CDR2 is YYREEE (reference sequence). V shed 4 bases and J 6 bases; nucleotides not matched to a gene: 3. The CDR3, as DNA: TGTGCCAGCAGCCCCAGCGGGAGCAATGAGCAGTTCTTC. Its protein is CASSPSGSNEQFF.

The J gene is TRBJ2-6, the V gene TRBV5-1, with D perhaps TRBD1 (6 bases). This CDR3 contains 18 residues. CDR1 and CDR2 (germline): SGHRS, YFSETQ. The V gene lost 0 bases and the J gene lost 4 bases, with 17 bases spanning the gap. Here the CDR3 DNA reads TGCGCCAGCAGCTTGGCGAGAGGGGGAACGGCAGGGGCCAACGTCCTGACTTTC. Encoded protein: CASSLARGGTAGANVLTF.

This chain joins TRBV5-1 and TRBJ1-6; TRBD1 matches 7 bases. The CDR3 length is 15 residues. Germline V CDR1 and CDR2: SGHRS, YFSETQ. V was pared by 1 base and J by 7 bases, with 5 bases of the junction left unmatched. The CDR3 here is CASSLTGTVNSPLHF. CDR3 DNA: TGCGCCAGCAGCTTGACAGGGACAGTAAATTCACCCCTCCACTTT.

To note about this clone: Different DNA sequences within this sample yield the same CDR3. This chain uses TRBV14 with TRBJ1-2; D is uncertain. CDR3 length: 13 amino acids. Germline V gene sequence: CDR1 SGHDN, CDR2 FVKESK. V shed 0 bases and J shed 7 bases, with 9 bases lying between them. The CDR3 sequence is CASSQDRGVGYTF. The CDR3 nucleotides read TGTGCCAGCAGCCAAGATCGCGGGGTTGGCTACACCTTC.

The rearrangement uses TRBV4-1 and TRBJ1-2; D gene ambiguous. Germline V lookup: CDR1 MGHRA, CDR2 YSYEKL. The CDR3 runs to 16 residues. V was pared by 1 base and J by 6 bases, with 18 bases between. The CDR3 DNA reads as TGCGCCAGCAGCCAAGGCCCTGGGCAGGCCCTAAATGGCTACACCTTC. Its translation: CASSQGPGQALNGYTF.

The chain has TRBV4-1 and TRBJ2-5, with 7 bases that match TRBD1. The CDR3 is made up of 15 amino acids. CDR1 is MGHRA and CDR2 is YSYEKL in the germline V gene. V was pared by 4 bases and J by 3 bases, with 8 bases of the junction left unmatched. CDR3 bases: TGCGCCAGCAGCCCCCATAGGGGGCGGGAAGAGACCCAGTACTTC. It translates to CASSPHRGREETQYF.

The J gene is TRBJ1-4, the V gene TRBV2; 8 bases are shared with TRBD1. Trimming took 3 bases from V and 8 from J; bases not matched to a gene: 14. There are 17 residues in the CDR3. Germline values: CDR1 SNHLY, CDR2 FYNNEI. The CDR3 spells CASSDFQGAFSNEKLFF. In nucleotides, the CDR3 is TGTGCCAGCAGTGATTTCCAGGGGGCGTTTTCAAACGAAAAACTGTTTTTT.

In this sample, this clone turned up a few times. The gene calls are TRBV7-8 and TRBJ2-7, with D maybe TRBD1 (6 bases). Germline V gene data show CDR1 as SGHVS and CDR2 as FQNEAQ. V was trimmed by 1 base and J by 3 bases, leaving 19 bases between them. The CDR3 spans 17 residues. The CDR3 region is CASSLGPRTGPGYEQYF. CDR3 bases: TGTGCCAGCAGCTTAGGCCCCCGAACAGGGCCAGGCTACGAGCAGTACTTC.

This chain joins TRBV27 and TRBJ1-1; TRBD1 matches 7 bases. CDR1 MNHEY and CDR2 SMNVEV come from the germline V gene (reference sequence). This CDR3 contains 13 residues. Unmatched junction bases numbered 7, after V lost 6 bases and J lost 6 bases. CDR3 amino acids: CASSKQGFPEAFF. CDR3 DNA: TGTGCCAGCAGCAAACAGGGGTTCCCTGAAGCTTTCTTT.

The chain uses TRBV6-5 and TRBJ1-2; weak D call: TRBD1 (5 bases). The length of the CDR3 is 14 residues. V was shortened by 0 bases and J by 6 bases, with 11 bases between the two germline ends. CDR1 is MNHEY and CDR2 is SVGAGI in the germline V gene. The CDR3 spells CASSYSTGANGYTF. The CDR3 region has the DNA TGTGCCAGCAGTTACTCAACAGGCGCCAATGGCTACACCTTC.

The V call is TRBV6-5, the J call TRBJ2-1; 7 bases match TRBD2. J gave up 7 bases and V 5 bases, and 11 bases lay outside the gene matches. CDR3 size: 15 residues. Looked up from germline, CDR1 is MNHEY and CDR2 is SVGAGI. The CDR3 spells CASSKSGESGNEQFF. The CDR3 region has the DNA TGTGCCAGCAGTAAAAGCGGGGAGTCGGGAAATGAGCAGTTCTTC.

The gene calls are TRBV20-1 and TRBJ1-1; no clear D. The CDR3 has 12 residues. The germline gives CDR1 DFQATT, CDR2 SNEGSKA (reference sequence). V lost 3 bases to trimming and J lost 0 bases, with 5 bases between them. CDR3 nucleotides: TGCAGTGCTAGTCAGGTGAACACTGAAGCTTTCTTT. It is translated as CSASQVNTEAFF.

This chain connects TRBV19 to TRBJ2-1; D remains ambiguous. This CDR3 region has 13 residues. Germline V gene data show CDR1 as LNHDA and CDR2 as SQIVND (reference sequence). V gave up 10 bases and J gave up 2 bases, with 12 bases separating them. The CDR3 region is CATGWRTYNEQFF. CDR3 bases: TGTGCCACCGGTTGGCGGACCTACAATGAGCAGTTCTTC.

This chain joins TRBV19 and TRBJ2-2, with a possible D match to TRBD1 (5 bases). Germline CDR1 is LNHDA and CDR2 is SQIVND (reference sequence). The CDR3 runs to 14 residues. Trimming took off 8 bases at V and 2 bases at J, with 12 bases between the two ends. CDR3 loop: CASSQGANTGELFF. CDR3 sequence (DNA): TGTGCCAGTTCCCAGGGTGCCAACACCGGGGAGCTGTTTTTT.

This clone appeared a single time. The chain uses TRBV6-5 and TRBJ2-3; the D gene is possibly TRBD1 (6 bases). Trimming shortened V by 8 bases and J by 0 bases, and 9 bases separated the two germline ends. In germline, CDR1 is MNHEY, CDR2 SVGAGI. The CDR3 is 13 amino acids. As DNA, the CDR3 is TGTGCCAGCCGACAGGTTAGCACAGATACGCAGTATTTT. Translation: CASRQVSTDTQYF.

This clone came up once. The chain is built from TRBV13 and TRBJ2-5; 9 nucleotides agree with TRBD2. V lost 1 base to trimming and J lost 9 bases; unmatched junction nucleotides: 3. The germline V gene has CDR1 PRHDT and CDR2 FYEKMQ (reference sequence). The CDR3 length is 13 residues. CDR3 coding DNA: TGTGCCAGCAGCTTAGCCGTAGCGGGAGCCCAGTACTTC. Amino acids: CASSLAVAGAQYF.

The chain uses TRBV19 and TRBJ1-5; D is undetermined. CDR1 is LNHDA, CDR2 SQIVND, per germline (reference sequence). There are 13 residues in the CDR3. Deletions cut 2 bases from V and 5 bases from J, with 7 bases between. This CDR3 is CASSITVYQPQHF. CDR3 coding DNA: TGTGCCAGTAGTATAACAGTCTATCAGCCCCAGCATTTT.